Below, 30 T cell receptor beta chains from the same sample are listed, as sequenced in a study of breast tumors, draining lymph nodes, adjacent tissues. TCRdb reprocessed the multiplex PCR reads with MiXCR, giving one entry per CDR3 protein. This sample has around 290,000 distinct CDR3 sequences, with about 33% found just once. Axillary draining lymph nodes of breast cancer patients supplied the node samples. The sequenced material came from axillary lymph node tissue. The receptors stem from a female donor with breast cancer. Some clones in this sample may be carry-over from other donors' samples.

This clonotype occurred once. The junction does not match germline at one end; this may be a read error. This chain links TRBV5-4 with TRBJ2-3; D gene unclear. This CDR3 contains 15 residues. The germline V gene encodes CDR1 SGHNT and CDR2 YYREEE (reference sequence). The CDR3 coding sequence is TGTGCCGGCAGCCAGGACGTTATAAACACAGATACGCAGTATTTT. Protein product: CAGSQDVINTDTQYF. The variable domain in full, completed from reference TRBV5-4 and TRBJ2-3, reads ETGVTQSPTHLIKTRGQQVTLRCSSQSGHNTVSWYQQALGQGPQFIFQYYREEENGRGNFPPRFSGLQFPNYSSELNVNALELDDSALYLCAGSQDVINTDTQYFGPGTRLTVL.

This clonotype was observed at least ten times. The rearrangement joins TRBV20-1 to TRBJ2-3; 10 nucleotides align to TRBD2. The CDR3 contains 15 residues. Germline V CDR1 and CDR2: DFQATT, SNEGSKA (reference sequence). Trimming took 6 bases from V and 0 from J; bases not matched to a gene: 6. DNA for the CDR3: TGCAGTGCCCTCTCGACTAGCGGGAGCACAGATACGCAGTATTTT. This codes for CSALSTSGSTDTQYF.

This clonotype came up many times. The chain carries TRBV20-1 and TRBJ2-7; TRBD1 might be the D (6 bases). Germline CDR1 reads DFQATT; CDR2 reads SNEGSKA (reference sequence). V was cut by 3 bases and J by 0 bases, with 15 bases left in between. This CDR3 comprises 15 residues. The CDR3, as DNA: TGCAGTGCTAGTAAGGACAGTGTCAACTCCTACGAGCAGTACTTC. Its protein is CSASKDSVNSYEQYF.

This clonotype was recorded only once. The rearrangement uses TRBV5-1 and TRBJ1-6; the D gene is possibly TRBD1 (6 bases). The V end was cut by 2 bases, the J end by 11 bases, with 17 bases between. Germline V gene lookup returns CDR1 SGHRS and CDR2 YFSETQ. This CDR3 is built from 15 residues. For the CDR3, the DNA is TGCGCCAGCAGCTTACAGGGTACGCGTAGTCCACCCCTCCACTTT. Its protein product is CASSLQGTRSPPLHF.

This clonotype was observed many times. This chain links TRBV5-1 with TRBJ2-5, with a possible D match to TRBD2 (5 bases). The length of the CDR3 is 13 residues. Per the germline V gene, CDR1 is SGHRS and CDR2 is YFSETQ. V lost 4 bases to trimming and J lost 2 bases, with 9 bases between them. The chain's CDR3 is CASSRGIQETQYF. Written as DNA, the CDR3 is TGCGCCAGCAGCCGAGGGATACAAGAGACCCAGTACTTC. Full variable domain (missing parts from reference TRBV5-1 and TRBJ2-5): KAGVTQTPRYLIKTRGQQVTLSCSPISGHRSVSWYQQTPGQGLQFLFEYFSETQRNKGNFPGRFSGRQFSNSRSEMNVSTLELGDSALYLCASSRGIQETQYFGPGTRLLVL.

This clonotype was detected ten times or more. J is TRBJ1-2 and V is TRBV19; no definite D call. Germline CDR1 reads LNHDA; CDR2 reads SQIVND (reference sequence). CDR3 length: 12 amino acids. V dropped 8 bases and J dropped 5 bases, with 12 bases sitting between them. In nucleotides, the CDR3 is TGTGCCAGTCAAACGGAGCCATATGGCTACACCTTC. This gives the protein CASQTEPYGYTF. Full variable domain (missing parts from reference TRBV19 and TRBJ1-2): DGGITQSPKYLFRKEGQNVTLSCEQNLNHDAMYWYRQDPGQGLRLIYYSQIVNDFQKGDIAEGYSVSREKKESFPLTVTSAQKNPTAFYLCASQTEPYGYTFGSGTRLTVV.

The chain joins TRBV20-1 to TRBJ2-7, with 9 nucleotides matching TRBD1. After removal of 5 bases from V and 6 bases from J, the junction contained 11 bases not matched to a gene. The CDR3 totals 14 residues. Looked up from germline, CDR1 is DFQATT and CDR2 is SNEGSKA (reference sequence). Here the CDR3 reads CSAAAGTGTSEQYF. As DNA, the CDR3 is TGCAGTGCTGCAGCCGGGACAGGGACGTCCGAGCAGTACTTC.

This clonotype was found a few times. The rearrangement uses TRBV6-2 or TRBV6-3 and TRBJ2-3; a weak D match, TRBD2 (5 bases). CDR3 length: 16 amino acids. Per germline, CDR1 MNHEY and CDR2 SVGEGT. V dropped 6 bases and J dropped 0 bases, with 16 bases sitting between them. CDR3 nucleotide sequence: TGTGCCAGCAGCCACGACTACTCCTCTAGCACAGATACGCAGTATTTT. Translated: CASSHDYSSSTDTQYF.

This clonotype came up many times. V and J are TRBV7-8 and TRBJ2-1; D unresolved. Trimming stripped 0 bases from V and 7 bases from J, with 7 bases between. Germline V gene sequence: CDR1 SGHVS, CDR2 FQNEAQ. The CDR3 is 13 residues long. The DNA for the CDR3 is TGTGCCAGCAGCTTAGCGTACAGTAATGAGCAGTTCTTC. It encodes CASSLAYSNEQFF. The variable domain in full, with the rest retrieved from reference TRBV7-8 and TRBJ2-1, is GAGVSQSPRYKVAKRGQDVALRCDPISGHVSLFWYQQALGQGPEFLTYFQNEAQLDKSGLPSDRFFAERPEGSVSTLKIQRTQQEDSAVYLCASSLAYSNEQFFGPGTRLTVL.

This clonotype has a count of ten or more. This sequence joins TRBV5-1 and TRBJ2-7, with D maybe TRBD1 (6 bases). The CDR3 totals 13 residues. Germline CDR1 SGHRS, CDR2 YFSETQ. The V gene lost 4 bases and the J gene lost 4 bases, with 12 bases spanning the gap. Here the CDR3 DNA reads TGCGCCAGCAGCCTCGAGGGGGTTTACGAGCAGTACTTC. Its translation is CASSLEGVYEQYF.

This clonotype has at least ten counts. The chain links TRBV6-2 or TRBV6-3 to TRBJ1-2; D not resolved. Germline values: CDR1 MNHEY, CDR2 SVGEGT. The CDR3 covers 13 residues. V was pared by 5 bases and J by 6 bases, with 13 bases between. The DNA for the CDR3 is TGTGCCAGCAGTCTCTCCTCCTCAGATGGCTACACCTTC. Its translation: CASSLSSSDGYTF.

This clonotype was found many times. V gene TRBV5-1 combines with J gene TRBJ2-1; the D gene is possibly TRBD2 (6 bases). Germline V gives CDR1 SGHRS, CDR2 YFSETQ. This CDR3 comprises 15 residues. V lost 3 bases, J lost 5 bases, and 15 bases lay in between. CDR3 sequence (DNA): TGCGCCAGCAGCTCATTATTGGGGGGTAACAATGAGCAGTTCTTC. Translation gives CASSSLLGGNNEQFF. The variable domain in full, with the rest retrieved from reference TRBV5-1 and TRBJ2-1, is KAGVTQTPRYLIKTRGQQVTLSCSPISGHRSVSWYQQTPGQGLQFLFEYFSETQRNKGNFPGRFSGRQFSNSRSEMNVSTLELGDSALYLCASSSLLGGNNEQFFGPGTRLTVL.

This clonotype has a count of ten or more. The CDR3 protein is CASTASSGDYEQYF. The DNA for the CDR3 is TGTGCCAGCACGGCCTCTAGCGGGGACTACGAGCAGTACTTC. The rearrangement links TRBV12-3 or TRBV12-4 to TRBJ2-7; 9 bases are a match to TRBD2. CDR3 length: 14 amino acids. The junction had 7 bases not matched to a gene; V was cut back by 7 bases and J by 3 bases.

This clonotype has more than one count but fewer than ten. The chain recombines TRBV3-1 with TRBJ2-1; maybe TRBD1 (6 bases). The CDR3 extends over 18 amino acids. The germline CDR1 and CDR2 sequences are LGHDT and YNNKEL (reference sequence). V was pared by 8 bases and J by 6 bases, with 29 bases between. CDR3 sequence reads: CASSKRGRGIVKRNEQFF. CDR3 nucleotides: TGTGCCAGCTCCAAACGGGGCAGGGGAATTGTAAAACGCAATGAGCAGTTCTTC.

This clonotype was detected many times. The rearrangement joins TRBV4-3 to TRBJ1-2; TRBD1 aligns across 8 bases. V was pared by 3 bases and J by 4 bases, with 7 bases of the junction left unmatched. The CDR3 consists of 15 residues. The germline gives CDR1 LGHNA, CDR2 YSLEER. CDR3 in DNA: TGCGCCAGCAGCCATCCGGACAGGGATGGCTATGGCTACACCTTC. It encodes CASSHPDRDGYGYTF.

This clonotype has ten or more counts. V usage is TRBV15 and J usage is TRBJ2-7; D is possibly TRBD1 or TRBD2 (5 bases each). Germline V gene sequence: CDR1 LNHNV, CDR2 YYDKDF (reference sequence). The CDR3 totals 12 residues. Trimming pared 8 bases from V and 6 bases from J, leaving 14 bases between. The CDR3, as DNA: TGTGCCACCCGCCGCTGGGGACGCGAGCAGTACTTC. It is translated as CATRRWGREQYF.

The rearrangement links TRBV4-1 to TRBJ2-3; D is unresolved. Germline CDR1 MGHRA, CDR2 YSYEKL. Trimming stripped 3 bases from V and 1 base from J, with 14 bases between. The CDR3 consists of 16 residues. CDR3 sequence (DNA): TGCGCCAGCAGCCAGCCTACAGAGGTGGGCACAGATACGCAGTATTTT. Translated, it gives CASSQPTEVGTDTQYF.

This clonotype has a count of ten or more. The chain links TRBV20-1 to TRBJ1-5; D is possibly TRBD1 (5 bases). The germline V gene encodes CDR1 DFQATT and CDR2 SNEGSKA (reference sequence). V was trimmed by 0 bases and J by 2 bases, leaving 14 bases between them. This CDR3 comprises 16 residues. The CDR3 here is CSARDSRGRRNQPQHF. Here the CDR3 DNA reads TGCAGTGCTAGAGATAGCCGGGGCCGACGCAATCAGCCCCAGCATTTT.

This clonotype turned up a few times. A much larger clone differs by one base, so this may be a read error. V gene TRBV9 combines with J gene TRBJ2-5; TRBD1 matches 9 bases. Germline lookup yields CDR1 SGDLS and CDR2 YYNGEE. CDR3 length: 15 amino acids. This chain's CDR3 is CASSVGTGVVETPYF. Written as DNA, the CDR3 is TGTGCCAGCAGCGTAGGGACAGGGGTTGTGGAGACCCCGTACTTC.

The CDR3 sequence: CASSVAPSGAGGQGQETQYF. The CDR3 bases are TGTGCCAGCAGCGTAGCTCCTAGCGGAGCCGGGGGACAGGGCCAAGAGACCCAGTACTTC. The chain combines TRBV9 with TRBJ2-5, with 9 nucleotides matching TRBD1. Germline CDR1 is SGDLS and CDR2 is YYNGEE. The CDR3 is 20 amino acids. J lost 1 base, V lost 0 bases, and 16 bases had no gene match.

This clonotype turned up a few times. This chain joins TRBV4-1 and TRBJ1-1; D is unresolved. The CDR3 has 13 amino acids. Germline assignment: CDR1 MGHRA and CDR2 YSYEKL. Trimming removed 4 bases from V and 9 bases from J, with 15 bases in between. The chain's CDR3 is CASSPLGRNKAFF. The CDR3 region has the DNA TGCGCCAGCAGCCCGCTGGGCAGGAATAAAGCTTTCTTT.

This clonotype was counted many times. The DNA for the CDR3 is TGTGCCAGCAGTTACTCGACGTCAGGAGATACGCAGTATTTT. Translation gives CASSYSTSGDTQYF. This chain connects TRBV6-5 to TRBJ2-3; no reliable D call. Germline values: CDR1 MNHEY, CDR2 SVGAGI. Trimming stripped 0 bases from V and 5 bases from J, with 9 bases between. The CDR3 has 14 amino acids.

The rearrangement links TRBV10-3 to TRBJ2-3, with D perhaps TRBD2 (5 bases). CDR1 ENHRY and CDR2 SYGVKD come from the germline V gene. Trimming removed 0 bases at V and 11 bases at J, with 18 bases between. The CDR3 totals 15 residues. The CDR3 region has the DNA TGTGCCATCAGTGAGTCGCAGGCGGGCCGGAATGAGCAGTATTTT. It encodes CAISESQAGRNEQYF.

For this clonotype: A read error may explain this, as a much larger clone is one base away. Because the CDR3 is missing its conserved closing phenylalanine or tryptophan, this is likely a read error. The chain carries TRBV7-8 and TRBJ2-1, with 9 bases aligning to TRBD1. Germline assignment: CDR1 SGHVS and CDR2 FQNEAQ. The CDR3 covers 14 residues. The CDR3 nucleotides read TGCGCCAGCAGCGTGGGGACAGGGTTGGATGAGCAGTTCTGC. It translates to CASSVGTGLDEQFC.

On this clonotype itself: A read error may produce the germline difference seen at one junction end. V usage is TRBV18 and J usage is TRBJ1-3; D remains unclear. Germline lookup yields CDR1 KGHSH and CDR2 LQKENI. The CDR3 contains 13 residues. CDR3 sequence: CPSSPGIGNTIYF. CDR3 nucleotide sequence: TGTCCCAGCTCACCGGGGATTGGAAACACCATATATTTT.

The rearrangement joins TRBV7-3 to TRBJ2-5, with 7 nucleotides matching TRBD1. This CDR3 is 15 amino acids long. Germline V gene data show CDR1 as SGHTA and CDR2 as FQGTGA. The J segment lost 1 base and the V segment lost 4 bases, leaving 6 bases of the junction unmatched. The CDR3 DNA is TGTGCCAGCAGCTCGGCGACAGGGTCCCAAGAGACCCAGTACTTC. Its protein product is CASSSATGSQETQYF. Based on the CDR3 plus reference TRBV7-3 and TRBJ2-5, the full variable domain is GAGVSQTPSNKVTEKGKYVELRCDPISGHTALYWYRQSLGQGPEFLIYFQGTGAADDSGLPNDRFFAVRPEGSVSTLKIQRTERGDSAVYLCASSSATGSQETQYFGPGTRLLVL.

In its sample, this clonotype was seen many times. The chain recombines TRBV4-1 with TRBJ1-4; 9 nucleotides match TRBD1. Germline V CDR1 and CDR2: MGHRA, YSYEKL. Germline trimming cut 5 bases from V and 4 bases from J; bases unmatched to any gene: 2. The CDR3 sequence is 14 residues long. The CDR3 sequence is CASSWDRVNEKLFF. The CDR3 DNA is TGCGCCAGCAGCTGGGACAGGGTTAATGAAAAACTGTTTTTT.

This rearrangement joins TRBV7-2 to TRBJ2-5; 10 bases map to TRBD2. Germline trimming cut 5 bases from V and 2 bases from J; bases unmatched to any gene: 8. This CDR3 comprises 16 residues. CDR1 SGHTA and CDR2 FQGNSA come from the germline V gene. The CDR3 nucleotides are TGTGCCAGCAGCCGAAAGTCAGCGGGAGGGCAAGAGACCCAGTACTTC. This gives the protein CASSRKSAGGQETQYF.

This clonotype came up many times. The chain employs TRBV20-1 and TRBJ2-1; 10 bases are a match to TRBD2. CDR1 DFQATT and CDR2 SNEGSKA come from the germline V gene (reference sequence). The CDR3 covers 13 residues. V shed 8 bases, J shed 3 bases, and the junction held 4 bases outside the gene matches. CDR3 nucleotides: TGCAGTAGATTAGCGGGGGGCTACAATGAGCAGTTCTTC. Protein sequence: CSRLAGGYNEQFF.

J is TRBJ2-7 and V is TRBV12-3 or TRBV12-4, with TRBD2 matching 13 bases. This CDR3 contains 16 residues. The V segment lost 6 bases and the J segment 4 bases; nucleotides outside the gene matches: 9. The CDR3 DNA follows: TGTGCCAGCAGCCTGCGACTAGCGGGAGGCGGATACGAGCAGTACTTC. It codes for CASSLRLAGGGYEQYF.